Shown below are 30 T cell receptor beta chains from a single sample sequenced in a study of blood T cells in healthy people across ages. Next came a second PCR, run for about 7 to 12 cycles, which used a sample-barcoded 5' primer along with a J-beta primer mix. TCRdb ran MiXCR on the 5' RACE reads and lists one entry per CDR3 protein. The table lists roughly 1.5 million distinct CDR3 sequences, roughly 43% of them singletons, with under 5% in the top ten. Source material: blood. Receptors originate from a woman aged 18-30 years in good health.

This clonotype has a handful of counts. The rearrangement uses TRBV6-1 and TRBJ2-5, with TRBD1 identical over 7 bases. Germline CDR1 and CDR2: MNHNS and SASEGT. V shed 4 bases and J 11 bases; nucleotides not matched to a gene: 13. This CDR3 has 14 amino acids. The CDR3 protein is CASSGDRYFGEQYF. CDR3 sequence (DNA): TGTGCCAGCAGTGGGGACAGATATTTCGGGGAGCAGTACTTC.

This clonotype has more than one count but fewer than ten. V usage is TRBV13 and J usage is TRBJ2-3, with D perhaps matching TRBD1 (5 bases). The CDR3 totals 14 residues. Germline V gene data show CDR1 as PRHDT and CDR2 as FYEKMQ (reference sequence). The V end was cut by 4 bases, the J end by 4 bases, with 12 bases between. The CDR3 region has the DNA TGTGCCAGCAGCTCGGTGGGGCGGCCAGATACGCAGTATTTT. This gives the protein CASSSVGRPDTQYF.

This sequence joins TRBV7-9 and TRBJ1-6; a weak D match, TRBD1 (6 bases). This CDR3 spans 14 amino acids. Germline-derived CDR1 and CDR2 are SEHNR and FQNEAQ (reference sequence). Trimming shortened V by 5 bases and J by 10 bases, and 15 bases separated the two germline ends. The CDR3 DNA is TGTGCCAGCAGCGTTACAGGGTGGGACTCACCCCTCCACTTT. It is translated as CASSVTGWDSPLHF.

This sequence joins TRBV4-3 and TRBJ1-1; D ambiguous. The CDR3 contains 16 residues. Germline loops: CDR1 LGHNA, CDR2 YSLEER. V was cut by 0 bases and J by 4 bases, with 15 bases left in between. CDR3: CASSQEQPAKGTEAFF. CDR3 nucleotide sequence: TGCGCCAGCAGCCAAGAACAGCCAGCTAAGGGCACTGAAGCTTTCTTT.

This clonotype was counted between two and nine times. The chain employs TRBV28 and TRBJ1-2, with D tentatively TRBD1 (5 bases). Trimming took 7 bases from V and 4 from J, leaving 22 bases between them. CDR1 is MDHEN, CDR2 SYDVKM, per germline. This CDR3 has 16 residues. The CDR3 DNA reads as TGTGCCAGCACCCCCTCCGGGGGGAGAATTGGCTATGGCTACACCTTC. Encoded protein: CASTPSGGRIGYGYTF.

CDR3 amino acids: CASSPFRTGRVKNIQYF. The CDR3 coding sequence is TGTGCCAGCAGCCCTTTCCGGACAGGGCGGGTCAAAAACATTCAGTACTTC. The chain uses TRBV9 and TRBJ2-4; 8 bases line up with TRBD1. Looked up from germline, CDR1 is SGDLS and CDR2 is YYNGEE. V trimming: 4 bases; J trimming: 3 bases; junction bases outside the gene matches: 12. The CDR3 covers 17 residues.

The V and J genes are TRBV25-1 and TRBJ2-4; D tentatively fits TRBD1 or TRBD2 (6 bases each). CDR1 is MGHDK, CDR2 SYGVNS, per germline. The V end lost 0 bases, the J end lost 6 bases, and 9 bases lay between the germline ends. The CDR3 is 14 residues long. This CDR3 reads CASSEYGGGNIQYF. In DNA, the CDR3 is TGTGCCAGCAGTGAATATGGAGGGGGAAACATTCAGTACTTC.

This clonotype appeared a few times. This sequence joins TRBV7-9 and TRBJ2-1; D may be TRBD2 (6 bases). With 5 bases removed from V and 8 bases from J, the gap between germline ends came to 16 bases. The CDR3 covers 14 residues. Germline-derived CDR1 and CDR2 are SEHNR and FQNEAQ (reference sequence). The chain's CDR3 is CASSVPGAFDEQFF. The CDR3, as DNA: TGTGCCAGCAGCGTACCGGGAGCATTCGATGAGCAGTTCTTC.

This clonotype was detected a few times. This chain connects TRBV9 to TRBJ2-1; TRBD2 matches 12 bases. The CDR3 length is 13 residues. Germline V gene lookup returns CDR1 SGDLS and CDR2 YYNGEE. J gave up 13 bases and V 4 bases, and 6 bases lay outside the gene matches. The CDR3 bases are TGTGCCAGCAGCTCCCGACTAGCGGGGGCCCAGTTCTTC. This translates into CASSSRLAGAQFF.

This rearrangement joins TRBV20-1 to TRBJ1-2; no firm D call. Germline CDR1 and CDR2: DFQATT and SNEGSKA (reference sequence). CDR3 length equals 13 residues. V lost 6 bases to trimming and J lost 4 bases, with 15 bases between them. CDR3 DNA sequence: TGCAGTGCCGAACCGCGAGGGATCTATGGCTACACCTTC. Translation gives CSAEPRGIYGYTF.

The chain links TRBV20-1 to TRBJ2-1, with D perhaps TRBD1 or TRBD2 (6 bases each). Per the germline V gene, CDR1 is DFQATT and CDR2 is SNEGSKA (reference sequence). Trimming stripped 6 bases from V and 3 bases from J, with 12 bases between. This CDR3 has 13 amino acids. The CDR3: CSARGPNYNEQFF. For the CDR3, the DNA is TGCAGTGCCCGGGGGCCCAACTACAATGAGCAGTTCTTC.

This clonotype was seen more than once but under ten times. This sequence joins TRBV7-2 and TRBJ1-2; 10 bases are shared with TRBD1. The CDR3 is made up of 13 amino acids. The germline gives CDR1 SGHTA, CDR2 FQGNSA. V dropped 4 bases and J dropped 7; count of bases not matched to a gene: 3. The CDR3 protein is CASSSRQGAGYTF. The CDR3 DNA sequence: TGTGCCAGCAGCTCGAGACAGGGGGCTGGCTACACCTTC.

This chain joins TRBV20-1 and TRBJ2-5; D is unresolved. The closer fit of TRBJ2-7 to the DNA end suggests the J call may be wrong. This CDR3 contains 13 residues. From germline, CDR1 is DFQATT and CDR2 SNEGSKA (reference sequence). DNA for the CDR3: TGCAGTGCTAACTTCGGCAGGCTTAGCGAGCAGTACTTC. It translates to CSANFGRLSEQYF.

The CDR3 DNA sequence: TGTGCCACCAGCAGATGGCCTGATAGCGGGAGAACAGATACGCAGTATTTT. This encodes CATSRWPDSGRTDTQYF. V gene TRBV15 combines with J gene TRBJ2-3; 9 nucleotides match TRBD2. The V segment lost 2 bases and the J segment 3 bases; nucleotides outside the gene matches: 9. CDR1 is LNHNV and CDR2 is YYDKDF in the germline V gene (reference sequence). The CDR3 has 17 amino acids.

This sequence joins TRBV20-1 and TRBJ2-7; 7 bases align to TRBD1. Germline V gene sequence: CDR1 DFQATT, CDR2 SNEGSKA (reference sequence). V lost 5 bases, J lost 5 bases, and 6 bases stayed unmatched. The CDR3 covers 12 residues. The CDR3 DNA reads as TGCAGTGCTTCGACAGGGTTCCACGAGCAGTACTTC. This codes for CSASTGFHEQYF.

The chain recombines TRBV9 with TRBJ1-3; 7 nucleotides match TRBD1. The ends lost 0 bases at V and 3 bases at J; junction bases unmatched: 3. The CDR3 sequence is 15 residues long. Germline CDR1 is SGDLS and CDR2 is YYNGEE. CDR3 amino acids: CASSVAQGVGNTIYF. The DNA for the CDR3 is TGTGCCAGCAGCGTAGCCCAGGGGGTTGGAAACACCATATATTTT.

The V call is TRBV20-1, the J call TRBJ1-4; possibly TRBD1 for D (6 bases). V was pared by 6 bases and J by 0 bases, with 14 bases between. This CDR3 spans 15 amino acids. Germline values: CDR1 DFQATT, CDR2 SNEGSKA (reference sequence). CDR3 region: CSARRTGSTNEKLFF. The CDR3 nucleotides read TGCAGTGCACGTAGAACAGGGTCAACTAATGAAAAACTGTTTTTT.

A few counts support this clonotype. The CDR3 coding sequence is TGTGCCAGCTCACCGGACAGGGTCGCACATACGCAGTATTTT. The encoded protein is CASSPDRVAHTQYF. The chain recombines TRBV18 with TRBJ2-3; 8 bases are shared with TRBD1. This CDR3 has 14 amino acids. With 3 bases clipped from V and 7 bases from J, the junction kept 6 bases outside the gene matches. Looked up from germline, CDR1 is KGHSH and CDR2 is LQKENI.

The chain carries TRBV3-1 and TRBJ1-5; no definite D call. The CDR3 is made up of 15 amino acids. V was shortened by 0 bases and J by 4 bases, with 10 bases between the two germline ends. Germline CDR1 and CDR2: LGHDT and YNNKEL (reference sequence). The CDR3 region is CASSQDRYGNQPQHF. The CDR3 bases are TGTGCCAGCAGCCAAGATAGATACGGGAATCAGCCCCAGCATTTT.

The chain links TRBV6-2 or TRBV6-3 to TRBJ2-5, with a possible D match to TRBD2 (5 bases). The CDR3 sequence is 16 residues long. CDR1 and CDR2 (germline): MNHEY, SVGEGT. V shed 7 bases and J shed 4 bases, with 22 bases lying between them. CDR3 amino acids: CASTPADSRIVETQYF. The CDR3 DNA sequence: TGTGCCAGCACCCCAGCGGATAGTCGTATCGTAGAGACCCAGTACTTC.

The chain has TRBV7-9 and TRBJ1-4; 9 bases agree with TRBD1. This CDR3 has 15 residues. V lost 6 bases and J lost 6; bases outside the gene matches: 8. Per the germline V gene, CDR1 is SEHNR and CDR2 is FQNEAQ (reference sequence). The CDR3 DNA is TGTGCCAGCAGGTCTATTCGACAGGGGGATGAAAAACTGTTTTTT. Its protein is CASRSIRQGDEKLFF.

This clonotype was counted a few times. The rearrangement links TRBV5-1 to TRBJ1-1; TRBD1 matches 7 bases. Germline lookup yields CDR1 SGHRS and CDR2 YFSETQ. The V and J ends lost 2 bases and 7 bases, in that order; junction bases with no gene match: 5. The CDR3 loop spans 13 amino acids. CDR3 nucleotide sequence: TGCGCCAGCAGCTTCCGGGACAGCGGTGAAGCTTTCTTT. It codes for CASSFRDSGEAFF.

This clonotype was seen only a few times. The chain couples TRBV6-1 to TRBJ2-3; no clear D gene. The V end was cut by 1 base, the J end by 2 bases, with 4 bases between. This CDR3 contains 13 residues. Germline V gene data show CDR1 as MNHNS and CDR2 as SASEGT. CDR3 sequence reads: CASSEVATDTQYF. The CDR3 DNA is TGTGCCAGCAGTGAAGTCGCCACAGATACGCAGTATTTT.

This chain uses TRBV7-2 with TRBJ1-5; D call uncertain. Trimming pared 5 bases from V and 8 bases from J, leaving 13 bases between. Germline lookup yields CDR1 SGHTA and CDR2 FQGNSA. This CDR3 region has 13 residues. As DNA, the CDR3 is TGTGCCAGCAGCGTACAAGGTCTGGAGCCCCAGCATTTT. Encoded protein: CASSVQGLEPQHF.

This clonotype was seen a few times. The chain carries TRBV4-1 and TRBJ2-1, with 10 positions matching TRBD2. Losses at the gene ends were 2 bases for V and 10 bases for J; bases not matched to a gene: 8. The CDR3 totals 15 residues. Looked up from germline, CDR1 is MGHRA and CDR2 is YSYEKL. CDR3 sequence: CASSQTGTSVYEQFF. The CDR3 coding sequence is TGCGCCAGCAGCCAAACCGGGACTAGCGTTTACGAGCAGTTCTTC.

Details on this clonotype: One end of the junction varies from germline; a read error may be responsible. Here the CDR3 DNA reads TGTGCCAGCAGTTACTCCGCGGGAGGGCCTAATGAGCGGTTCTTC. Amino acid sequence: CASSYSAGGPNERFF. V gene TRBV6-5 combines with J gene TRBJ2-1; 9 nucleotides line up with TRBD2. From germline, CDR1 is MNHEY and CDR2 SVGAGI. The CDR3 totals 15 residues.

The gene calls are TRBV4-3 and TRBJ2-3; D possibly corresponds to TRBD2 (6 bases). This CDR3 has 16 residues. Germline loops: CDR1 LGHNA, CDR2 YSLEER. Trimming took off 0 bases at V and 10 bases at J, with 20 bases between the two ends. The chain's CDR3 is CASSQDAGGNKRAQYF. CDR3 DNA sequence: TGCGCCAGCAGCCAAGATGCCGGGGGAAACAAAAGGGCGCAGTATTTT.

This chain links TRBV4-1 with TRBJ2-1, with 11 bases matching TRBD2. Trimming took 6 bases from V and 5 from J; bases not matched to a gene: 9. This CDR3 is 16 amino acids long. The germline V gene encodes CDR1 MGHRA and CDR2 YSYEKL. The CDR3 region has the DNA TGCGCCAGCAGAAACACCGGGACTAGCGGTAACAATGAGCAGTTCTTC. Encoded protein: CASRNTGTSGNNEQFF.

This clonotype has just a few counts. This sequence joins TRBV5-5 and TRBJ2-5; D is unclear. CDR1 SGHKS and CDR2 YYEKEE come from the germline V gene (reference sequence). This CDR3 comprises 13 residues. Trimming removed 4 bases from V and 1 base from J, with 8 bases in between. CDR3 region: CASSGSAQETQYF. The CDR3, as DNA: TGTGCCAGCAGCGGCTCAGCCCAAGAGACCCAGTACTTC.

J is TRBJ2-3 and V is TRBV7-9; a possible D gene is TRBD2 (6 bases). In germline, CDR1 is SEHNR, CDR2 FQNEAQ (reference sequence). The V gene lost 5 bases and the J gene lost 4 bases, with 25 bases spanning the gap. The CDR3 contains 18 residues. CDR3 DNA sequence: TGTGCCAGCAGCGGGTGGAATCCGGGGGACGCGATGGCAGATACGCAGTATTTT. This sequence encodes CASSGWNPGDAMADTQYF.